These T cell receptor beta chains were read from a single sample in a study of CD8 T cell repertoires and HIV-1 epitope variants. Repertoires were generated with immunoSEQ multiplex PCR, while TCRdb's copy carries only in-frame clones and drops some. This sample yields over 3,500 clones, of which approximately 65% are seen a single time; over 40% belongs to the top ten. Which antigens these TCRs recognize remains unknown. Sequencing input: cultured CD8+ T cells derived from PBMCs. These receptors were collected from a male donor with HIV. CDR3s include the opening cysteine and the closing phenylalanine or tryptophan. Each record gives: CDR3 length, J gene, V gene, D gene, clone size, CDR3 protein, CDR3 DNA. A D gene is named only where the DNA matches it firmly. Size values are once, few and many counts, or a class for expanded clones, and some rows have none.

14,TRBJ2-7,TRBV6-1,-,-,CASSSQVWRDEQYF,TGTGCCAGCAGTTCCCAGGTTTGGCGCGACGAGCAGTACTTC
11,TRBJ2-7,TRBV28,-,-,CASSFKYEQYF,TGTGCCAGCAGTTTTAAGTACGAGCAGTACTTC
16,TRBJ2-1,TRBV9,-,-,CASSVPGSSSYNEQFF,TGTGCCAGCAGCGTTCCGGGGTCGAGCTCCTACAATGAGCAGTTCTTC
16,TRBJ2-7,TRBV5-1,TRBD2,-,CASSLAGLAGTYEQYF,TGCGCCAGCAGCTTGGCCGGTCTAGCGGGAACCTACGAGCAGTACTTC
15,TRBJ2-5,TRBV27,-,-,CASSLSTGMGETQYF,TGTGCCAGCAGTTTGTCTACAGGGATGGGAGAGACCCAGTACTTC
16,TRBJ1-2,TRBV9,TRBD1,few,CASSVGTGKGYYGYTF,TGTGCCAGCAGCGTAGGGACAGGGAAAGGGTACTATGGCTACACCTTC
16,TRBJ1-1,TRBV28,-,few,CASSPNLSSMNTEAFF,TGTGCCAGCAGCCCGAACCTCTCATCTATGAACACTGAAGCTTTCTTT
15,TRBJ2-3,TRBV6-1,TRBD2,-,CASSDRWEGTDTQYF,TGTGCCAGCAGTGATAGGTGGGAGGGAACAGATACGCAGTATTTT
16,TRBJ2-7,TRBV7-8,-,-,CASSLEKGMGSYEQYF,TGTGCCAGCAGCTTAGAAAAGGGGATGGGCTCCTACGAGCAGTACTTC
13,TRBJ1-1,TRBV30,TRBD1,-,CAWSAGTGDEAFF,TGTGCCTGGAGTGCAGGGACAGGGGATGAAGCTTTCTTT
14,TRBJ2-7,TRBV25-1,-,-,CASSVGGGTGSRYF,-
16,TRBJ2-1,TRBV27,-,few,CASMGGSWSSYNEQFF,TGTGCCAGCATGGGAGGTAGCTGGAGCTCCTACAATGAGCAGTTCTTC
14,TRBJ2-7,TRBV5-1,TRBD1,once,CASSLVGTGDEQYF,TGCGCCAGCAGCTTGGTGGGGACAGGGGACGAGCAGTACTTC
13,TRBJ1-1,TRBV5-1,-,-,CASSPLEGTEAFF,TGCGCCAGCAGCCCCTTGGAGGGGACTGAAGCTTTCTTT
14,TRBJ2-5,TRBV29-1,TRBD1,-,CSVETGQSQETQYF,TGCAGCGTTGAAACGGGACAGAGTCAAGAGACCCAGTACTTC
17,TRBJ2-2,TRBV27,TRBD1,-,CASSLDRGRLNTGELFF,TGTGCCAGCAGTCTCGACAGGGGGCGACTTAACACCGGGGAGCTGTTTTTT
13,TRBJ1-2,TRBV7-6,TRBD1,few,CASSGQGWNGYTF,TGTGCCAGCAGCGGACAGGGGTGGAATGGCTACACCTTC
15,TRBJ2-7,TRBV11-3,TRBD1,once,CASSLDGTGAYEQYF,TGTGCCAGCAGCTTAGATGGGACAGGGGCCTACGAGCAGTACTTC
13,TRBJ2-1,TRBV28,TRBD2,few,CASRILADNEQFF,TGTGCCAGCAGGATACTAGCGGACAATGAGCAGTTCTTC
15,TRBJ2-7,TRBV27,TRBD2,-,CASSFQAGGTYEQYF,TGTGCCAGCAGTTTTCAGGCGGGAGGGACCTACGAGCAGTACTTC
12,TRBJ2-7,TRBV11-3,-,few,CASSSDGYEQYF,TGTGCCAGCAGCTCGGACGGGTACGAGCAGTACTTC
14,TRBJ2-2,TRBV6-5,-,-,CASSDKGETGELFF,TGTGCCAGCAGTGACAAGGGGGAGACCGGGGAGCTGTTTTTT
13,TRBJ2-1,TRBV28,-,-,CASSVVTDNEQFF,TGTGCCAGCAGTGTGGTTACAGACAATGAGCAGTTCTTC
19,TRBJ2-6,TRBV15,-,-,CATSTLGLGAGSGANVLTF,TGTGCCACCAGCACCCTTGGGTTGGGGGCAGGCTCTGGGGCCAACGTCCTGACTTTC
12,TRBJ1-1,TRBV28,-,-,CASSLGNTEAFF,TGTGCCAGCAGTTTAGGGAACACTGAAGCTTTCTTT
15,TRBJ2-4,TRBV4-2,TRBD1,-,CASSQDTGGSDIQYF,TGTGCCAGCAGCCAGGATACAGGGGGTAGTGACATTCAGTACTTC
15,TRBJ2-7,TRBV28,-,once,CASTRDDEPVYEQYF,TGTGCCAGCACCCGAGATGACGAGCCCGTCTACGAGCAGTACTTC
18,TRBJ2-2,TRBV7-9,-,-,CASSPLLWTTGDTGELFF,TGTGCCAGCAGCCCCCTGTTGTGGACCACTGGGGACACCGGGGAGCTGTTTTTT
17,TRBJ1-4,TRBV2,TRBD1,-,CASSDWAGGSDNEKLFF,TGTGCCAGCAGTGACTGGGCAGGGGGCAGTGATAATGAAAAACTGTTTTTT
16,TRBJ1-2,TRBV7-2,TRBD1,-,CASSSYRGLLVRGYTF,TGTGCCAGCAGCTCCTACAGGGGCCTGCTGGTGAGGGGCTACACCTTC
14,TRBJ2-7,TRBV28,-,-,CASSPSGRSYEQYF,TGTGCCAGCAGTCCTTCCGGGAGATCCTACGAGCAGTACTTC
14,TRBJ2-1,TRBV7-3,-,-,CASSPTDSYNEQFF,TGTGCCAGCAGCCCGACTGACTCCTACAATGAGCAGTTCTTC
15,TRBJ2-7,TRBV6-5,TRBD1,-,CASSLTGSFTYEQYF,TGTGCCAGCAGCCTGACAGGGTCATTTACCTACGAGCAGTACTTC
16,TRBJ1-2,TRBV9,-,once,CASSGQQDAATYGYTF,TGTGCCAGCAGCGGACAACAGGATGCGGCCACCTATGGCTACACCTTC
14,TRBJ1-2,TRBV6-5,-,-,CASSYRAGREGYTF,TGTGCCAGCAGTTACAGGGCCGGAAGGGAGGGCTACACCTTC
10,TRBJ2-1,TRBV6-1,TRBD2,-,CATGGYEQFF,TGTGCCACCGGGGGGTATGAGCAGTTCTTC
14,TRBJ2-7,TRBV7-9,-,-,CASSSGGLDYEQYF,TGTGCCAGCAGCTCAGGGGGACTGGACTACGAGCAGTACTTC
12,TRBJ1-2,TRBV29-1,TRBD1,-,CSVPTGNYGYTF,TGCAGCGTCCCGACAGGGAACTATGGCTACACCTTC
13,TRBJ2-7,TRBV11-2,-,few,CASTHSASYEQYF,TGTGCCAGCACCCATAGCGCCTCCTACGAGCAGTACTTC
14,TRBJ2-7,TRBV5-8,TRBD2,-,CASSAGLGSSEQYF,TGTGCCAGCAGCGCGGGACTAGGTTCCTCCGAGCAGTACTTC